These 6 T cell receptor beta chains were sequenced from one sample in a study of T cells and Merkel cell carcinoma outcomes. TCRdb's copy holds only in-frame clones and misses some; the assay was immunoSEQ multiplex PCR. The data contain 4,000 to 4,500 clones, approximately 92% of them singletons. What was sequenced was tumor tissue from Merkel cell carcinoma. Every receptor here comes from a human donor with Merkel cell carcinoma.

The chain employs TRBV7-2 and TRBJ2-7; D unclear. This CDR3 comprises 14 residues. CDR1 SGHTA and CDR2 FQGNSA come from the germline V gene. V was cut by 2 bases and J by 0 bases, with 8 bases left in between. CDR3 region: CASSLSQSSYEQYF. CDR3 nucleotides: TGTGCCAGCAGCTTAAGTCAGAGCTCCTACGAGCAGTACTTC.

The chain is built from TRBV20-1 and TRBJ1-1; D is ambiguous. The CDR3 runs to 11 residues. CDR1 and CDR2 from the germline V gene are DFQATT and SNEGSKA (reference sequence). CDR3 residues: CTAPRNTEAFF. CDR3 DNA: TGCACCGCCCCACGGAACACTGAAGCTTTCTTT.

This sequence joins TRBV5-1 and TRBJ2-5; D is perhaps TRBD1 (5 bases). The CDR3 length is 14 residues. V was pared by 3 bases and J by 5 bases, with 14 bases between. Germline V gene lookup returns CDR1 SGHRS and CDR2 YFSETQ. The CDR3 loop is CASSSGKGSETQYF. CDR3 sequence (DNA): TGCGCCAGCAGCTCTGGGAAGGGGTCGGAGACCCAGTACTTC.

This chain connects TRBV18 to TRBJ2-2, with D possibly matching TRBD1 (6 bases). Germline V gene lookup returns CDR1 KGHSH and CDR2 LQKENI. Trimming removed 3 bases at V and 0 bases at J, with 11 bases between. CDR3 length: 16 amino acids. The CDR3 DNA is TGTGCCAGCTCACCCGGGCAGGGGACGAACACCGGGGAGCTGTTTTTT. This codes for CASSPGQGTNTGELFF.

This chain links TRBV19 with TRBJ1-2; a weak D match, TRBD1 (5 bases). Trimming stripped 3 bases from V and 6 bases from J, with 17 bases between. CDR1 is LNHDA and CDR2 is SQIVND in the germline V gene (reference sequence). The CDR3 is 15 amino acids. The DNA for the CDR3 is TGTGCCAGTAGTATGCCAGGGCGTTATCGGGATGGCTACACCTTC. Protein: CASSMPGRYRDGYTF.

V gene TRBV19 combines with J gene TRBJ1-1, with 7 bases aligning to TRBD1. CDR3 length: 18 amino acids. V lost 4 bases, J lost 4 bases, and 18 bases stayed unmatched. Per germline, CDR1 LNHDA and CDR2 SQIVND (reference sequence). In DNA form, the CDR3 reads TGTGCCAGTAGTAGATTTATAGGGGAGGGGGCCTTATCCACTGAAGCTTTCTTT. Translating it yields CASSRFIGEGALSTEAFF.